The sample holds many counts of the clone carrying this TCR beta chain. Its cognate antigen is unknown. This specimen comes from a study of neurological immune-mediated disorders. Findings and limits, study-wide: The greatest TCR clonal expansion occurred in HTLV-1-associated myelopathy and the least in multiple sclerosis, which fell below healthy controls.

The cDNA was generated through 5'RACE incorporating 10-nucleotide random UMIs. Every sequencing run produced over 170 million TCR-beta sequences, and the sequences from any one run covered 15-18 subjects. TCRdb re-derived calls from the 5' RACE reads in MiXCR, one entry per CDR3 protein. The sample has about 50,000 distinct CDR3 sequences, 10% seen once. Germline V gives CDR1 MNHEY, CDR2 SVGEGT. The CDR3 is 14 residues long. The ends were cut back, 0 bases at V and 1 base at J, with 6 bases in the middle. The sample was PBMCs. This receptor was obtained from a man between 65 and 85 years old with HTLV-1-associated myelopathy (HAM/TSP). The V call is TRBV6-2 or TRBV6-3, the J call TRBJ1-2; D ambiguous. The CDR3 spells CASSYSTNNYGYTF. The CDR3 DNA follows: TGTGCCAGCAGTTACTCGACGAATAACTATGGCTACACCTTC.